This record concerns one TCR beta chain sequence. This clone came up a few times. The antigen this receptor binds is unknown. The input lacks base qualities; no much larger clone sits a single base away. Genomic DNA was isolated from the sorted cells so that the TCRbeta CDR3 region could be sequenced. The immunoSEQ Assay was used to sequence the TCRbeta CDR3 regions. The source is immuneACCESS, and TCRdb retained only in-frame sequences with V and J called. Part of the clones is not carried over; for the studies checked, unresolved V genes explain less than half of this, and the remainder is unexplained. The sample table contains 90,000 to 150,000 clones; only one count was recorded for around 91% of them. Jointly, the top ten make up 0.55% of the sample. This specimen comes from a study of OX40 agonist ivuxolimab in advanced cancers. Turning to the overall study: Ivuxolimab was a fully human IgG2 agonistic monoclonal antibody targeting the costimulatory receptor OX40 (CD134). Intravenous ivuxolimab was administered to patients every 2 weeks at six dose levels: 0.01, 0.1, 0.3, 1.5, 3 and 10 mg/kg. Among the approximately 54 dose-escalation patients, around 20 had hepatocellular carcinoma, 15 or so melanoma, 9 renal cell carcinoma and 9 head and neck cancer. In the dose-escalation cohort, 75% to 90% of patients were male, and the mean age was 60 years with a range of about 20 to 80. Prior anti-PD-1, anti-PD-L1 or anti-CTLA-4 therapy was permitted, and 30% to 50% of dose-escalation patients had received checkpoint inhibitors. Partial responses occurred in three dose-escalation patients: two with cutaneous melanoma and one with hepatocellular carcinoma. Peripheral TCRbeta sequencing aimed to test whether ivuxolimab altered TCR sequence diversity and caused clonal T-cell expansion. The paper describes the monotherapy dose-escalation part (N of about 50 patients) of the phase I trial of ivuxolimab.

The germline V gene encodes CDR1 MGHDK and CDR2 SYGVNS. V is pruned by 8 bases and J by 5 bases, leaving 4 bases of the junction without a gene match. The CDR3 holds 14 amino acids from the cysteine to the phenylalanine. Just CDR3 DNA is preserved here, 42 bases in frame from base 1. On the study overall, not on this receptor specifically: The antigen specificity of the peripheral T cells that underwent clonal expansion was not determined. In the 0.1-3.0 mg/kg groups, partial responders had among the lowest normalized peripheral clonal expansion, particularly in CD8+ T cells. Clonal expansion of both CD4+ and CD8+ blood T cells was observed from baseline to week 6 at doses 0.1 to 3.0 mg/kg. Low levels of normalized T-cell clonal expansion were also seen in some nonresponding patients. After ivuxolimab, CD8+ T cells had more expanded clones than CD4+ T cells on average.

The trial excluded patients who had a history of autoimmune disease or who were on systemic immunosuppression. Peripheral blood for TCR sequencing was collected from all dose cohorts at baseline, on cycle 4 day 1, and on cycle 7 day 1. Samples came from an open-label, multicenter, first-in-human phase I dose-escalation trial of ivuxolimab. Adults with locally advanced or metastatic melanoma, renal cell carcinoma, hepatocellular carcinoma or head and neck squamous cell carcinoma were enrolled in the trial. CD4+ and CD8+ T cells were sorted separately from peripheral blood before TCR sequencing. The clonotype was recovered from an adult with an advanced solid tumor such as melanoma, head and neck, liver or kidney cancer. The V gene is TRBV25-1 and the J gene is TRBJ1-6, and 9 bases in between align with TRBD1. The sample in question was CD4+ or CD8+ T cells sorted from blood, obtained in a trial of the OX40 agonist ivuxolimab. The CDR3 region: CASRGTGNNSPLHF. The DNA sequence is as follows: TGTGCCAGCCGGGGGACAGGGAATAATTCACCCCTCCACTTT.